The 28 T cell receptor beta chains reported below all come from one sample, sequenced in a study of blood T cells in healthy people across ages. Next came a second PCR, run for about 7 to 12 cycles, which used a sample-barcoded 5' primer along with a J-beta primer mix. MiXCR, applied by TCRdb to the 5' RACE reads, yields one record per CDR3 protein. Seen here are around 800,000 distinct CDR3 sequences, roughly 26% observed once, and the top ten hold 3%. The same data also contributed to another study, on T cells of mothers and their children.

Material: blood. Every receptor here comes from a boy younger than 18 in good health.

This clonotype occurred a few times. Its ends do not fully match the called genes, so a read error is possible. This sequence joins TRBV6-1 and TRBJ2-7; TRBD1 matches at 10 bases. The length of the CDR3 is 13 residues. Per the germline V gene, CDR1 is MNHNS and CDR2 is SASEGT. DNA for the CDR3: TGTGCCAGCGGACAGGGGGAAGCCTACGAGCGGTACTTC. Translated: CASGQGEAYERYF.

The rearrangement joins TRBV5-1 to TRBJ1-4, with 12 bases identical to TRBD1. From germline, CDR1 is SGHRS and CDR2 YFSETQ. This CDR3 has 18 amino acids. Trimming at V came to 4 bases and at J to 6 bases, leaving 13 bases not matched to a gene. The CDR3 is CASSQAGTGGGGYEKLFF. For the CDR3, the DNA is TGCGCCAGCAGCCAAGCCGGGACAGGGGGCGGGGGGTATGAAAAACTGTTTTTT.

This clonotype has more than one count but fewer than ten. This chain joins TRBV4-1 and TRBJ1-4; D unclear. Germline V lookup: CDR1 MGHRA, CDR2 YSYEKL. The CDR3 length is 14 residues. V was pared by 1 base and J by 8 bases, with 11 bases between. The CDR3 loop reads CASSQARREEKLFF. The CDR3 DNA reads TGCGCCAGCAGCCAAGCCCGACGTGAGGAAAAACTGTTTTTT.

This rearrangement joins TRBV20-1 to TRBJ2-1; 7 bases line up with TRBD2. V lost 1 base, J lost 4 bases, and 7 bases stayed unmatched. Per the germline V gene, CDR1 is DFQATT and CDR2 is SNEGSKA (reference sequence). There are 15 residues in the CDR3. In DNA form, the CDR3 reads TGCAGTGCTAGAGTGAGGTCTAGCGGATACAATGAGCAGTTCTTC. The encoded protein is CSARVRSSGYNEQFF.

This clonotype was observed a handful of times. This chain connects TRBV6-5 to TRBJ2-6; D is uncertain. The CDR3 has 14 amino acids. The ends were cut back, 0 bases at V and 12 bases at J, with 12 bases in the middle. Germline V CDR1 and CDR2: MNHEY, SVGAGI. CDR3 in DNA: TGTGCCAGCAGTTACTCGATGGGCCCCAGCGTCCTGACTTTC. It is translated as CASSYSMGPSVLTF.

The CDR3 DNA sequence: TGTGCCAGCAGCCGAGGGACAGGCTCCGCTAACTATGGCTACACCTTC. Amino acids: CASSRGTGSANYGYTF. V is TRBV12-3 or TRBV12-4 and J is TRBJ1-2; 8 nucleotides line up with TRBD1. The CDR3 is made up of 16 amino acids. J lost 0 bases, V lost 6 bases, and 9 bases had no gene match.

This clonotype was seen a handful of times. The V and J genes are TRBV27 and TRBJ2-7; D perhaps matches TRBD1 (6 bases). Germline V lookup: CDR1 MNHEY, CDR2 SMNVEV (reference sequence). V was cut by 8 bases and J by 2 bases, with 13 bases left in between. CDR3 length: 13 residues. The CDR3 DNA sequence: TGTGCCAGCTCCAACAGGGTGGCCTACGAGCAGTACTTC. It translates to CASSNRVAYEQYF.

This clonotype was seen a handful of times. The chain is built from TRBV6-5 and TRBJ2-5; 8 nucleotides line up with TRBD1. V trimming: 0 bases; J trimming: 0 bases; junction bases outside the gene matches: 18. Germline CDR1 MNHEY, CDR2 SVGAGI. CDR3 size: 21 residues. The CDR3 region has the DNA TGTGCCAGCAGTTACTCCCCTCCACTAGGACAGGGATTACCGTACCAAGAGACCCAGTACTTC. This encodes CASSYSPPLGQGLPYQETQYF.

The chain recombines TRBV10-3 with TRBJ2-5; 7 bases are shared with TRBD2. The J call is doubtful: the DNA matches TRBJ2-7 better. CDR3 size: 13 residues. Germline V gene sequence: CDR1 ENHRY, CDR2 SYGVKD. CDR3 DNA: TGTGCCATTTCGAGCGGGGCCCAGGACGAGCAGTACTTC. It specifies CAISSGAQDEQYF.

The V gene is TRBV21-1, the J gene TRBJ1-4. TRBV21-1 is classified as a pseudogene. The CDR3 runs 14 residues. CDR3 region: CASSLDRWEGKLFF. CDR3 DNA: TGTGCCAGCAGCCTCGACAGGTGGGAGGGAAAACTGTTTTTT.

This clonotype was counted a few times. The chain carries TRBV5-5 and TRBJ1-1; D ambiguous. From germline, CDR1 is SGHKS and CDR2 YYEKEE (reference sequence). Trimming took 1 base from V and 6 from J, leaving 7 bases between them. The CDR3 has 12 amino acids. CDR3: CASSLRDAEAFF. The CDR3 region has the DNA TGTGCCAGCAGCTTGAGGGATGCTGAAGCTTTCTTT.

The chain carries TRBV3-1 and TRBJ2-5; D gene ambiguous. The assigned J gene may be wrong: the sequence end matches TRBJ2-1 better. The CDR3 contains 19 residues. Germline V gene data show CDR1 as LGHDT and CDR2 as YNNKEL (reference sequence). CDR3 loop: CASSQKIPRRRNFLGEQFF. In DNA, the CDR3 is TGTGCCAGCAGCCAAAAGATTCCGAGACGGCGTAACTTTTTGGGTGAGCAGTTCTTC.

A few counts support this clonotype. The gene calls are TRBV27 and TRBJ2-5; 8 nucleotides align to TRBD1. The CDR3 sequence is 14 residues long. Germline CDR1 and CDR2: MNHEY and SMNVEV (reference sequence). With V trimmed by 8 bases and J by 11 bases, 16 bases remained unmatched. The CDR3 bases are TGTGCCAGCTCAGGTTCGCAGGGGGCGCTTGAGCAGTACTTC. It translates to CASSGSQGALEQYF.

V gene TRBV2 combines with J gene TRBJ2-7, with a tentative D call TRBD2 (6 bases). The CDR3 totals 14 residues. Germline CDR1 and CDR2: SNHLY and FYNNEI. Trimming pared 1 base from V and 6 bases from J, leaving 13 bases between. The CDR3 sequence: CASSEVGLGLEQYF. CDR3 DNA: TGTGCCAGCAGTGAAGTGGGACTGGGACTCGAGCAGTACTTC.

The chain is built from TRBV4-3 and TRBJ1-1; D may be TRBD1 (5 bases). Trimming shortened V by 0 bases and J by 11 bases, and 16 bases separated the two germline ends. Germline V CDR1 and CDR2: LGHNA, YSLEER. This CDR3 is 14 amino acids long. The CDR3 region has the DNA TGCGCCAGCAGCCAAGATCCCAGGCAGGGTGAGGCTTTCTTT. Its protein product is CASSQDPRQGEAFF.

This sequence joins TRBV6-1 and TRBJ1-2; D remains ambiguous. The CDR3 is 14 residues long. Germline-derived CDR1 and CDR2 are MNHNS and SASEGT. Trimming stripped 0 bases from V and 3 bases from J, with 8 bases between. In DNA form, the CDR3 reads TGTGCCAGCAGTGAAGCAGGGCGTGACTATGGCTACACCTTC. Its protein is CASSEAGRDYGYTF.

This clonotype was observed a handful of times. This sequence joins TRBV2 and TRBJ2-5; D perhaps matches TRBD2 (6 bases). The CDR3 sequence is 14 residues long. The V and J ends lost 7 bases and 5 bases respectively, with 17 bases between them. Germline CDR1 SNHLY, CDR2 FYNNEI. The CDR3 sequence is CASNGPGRGETQYF. The CDR3 DNA follows: TGTGCCAGCAATGGCCCCGGACGGGGGGAGACCCAGTACTTC.

DNA for the CDR3: TGTGCCAGCAGCCCCATCCTCCGGGACAGGGGAAAGACCCAGTACTTC. As protein: CASSPILRDRGKTQYF. The chain carries TRBV3-1 and TRBJ2-5; 10 bases are shared with TRBD1. J lost 6 bases, V lost 4 bases, and 11 bases had no gene match. This CDR3 has 16 amino acids. The germline V gene encodes CDR1 LGHDT and CDR2 YNNKEL (reference sequence).

This chain joins TRBV2 and TRBJ1-5; D remains unclear. Deletions cut 8 bases from V and 1 base from J, with 9 bases between. This CDR3 spans 13 amino acids. CDR1 is SNHLY and CDR2 is FYNNEI in the germline V gene. In DNA form, the CDR3 reads TGTGCCAGCGTCGGTGGGAGCAATCAGCCCCAGCATTTT. Protein: CASVGGSNQPQHF.

This sequence joins TRBV2 and TRBJ2-2; no definite D call. CDR3 size: 13 residues. Germline loops: CDR1 SNHLY, CDR2 FYNNEI. V dropped 6 bases and J dropped 6 bases, with 11 bases sitting between them. The CDR3 DNA reads TGTGCCAGCAGGCAGGATAGCTCCGGGGAGCTGTTTTTT. As protein: CASRQDSSGELFF.

This clonotype turned up a few times. V and J are TRBV7-8 and TRBJ2-6, with TRBD2 identical over 8 bases. Germline V gives CDR1 SGHVS, CDR2 FQNEAQ. Losses at the gene ends were 5 bases for V and 0 bases for J; bases not matched to a gene: 9. This CDR3 comprises 18 residues. The CDR3 loop reads CASSPIAGPLSGANVLTF. In nucleotides, the CDR3 is TGTGCCAGCAGCCCTATAGCGGGACCGCTCTCTGGGGCCAACGTCCTGACTTTC.

The chain is built from TRBV7-3 and TRBJ2-3; D might be TRBD2 (6 bases). The V gene's germline CDR1 is SGHTA and CDR2 FQGTGA. The CDR3 covers 16 residues. V was cut by 5 bases and J by 8 bases, with 23 bases left in between. The DNA for the CDR3 is TGTGCCAGCAGCCCCACCGGGACGGGAGAAAGTGGTACGCAGTATTTT. Translating gives CASSPTGTGESGTQYF.

The V call is TRBV12-3 or TRBV12-4, the J call TRBJ2-2; TRBD2 aligns across 12 bases. The CDR3 is 16 amino acids. The V segment lost 6 bases and the J segment 6 bases; nucleotides outside the gene matches: 8. The CDR3 protein is CASSPPLAGGPGELFF. CDR3 DNA sequence: TGTGCCAGCAGCCCCCCTCTAGCGGGGGGGCCCGGGGAGCTGTTTTTT.

In this sample, this clonotype turned up many times. This chain uses TRBV28 with TRBJ2-4, with 8 bases matching TRBD1. CDR1 MDHEN and CDR2 SYDVKM come from the germline V gene. This CDR3 spans 14 amino acids. V lost 3 bases, J lost 6 bases, and 4 bases stayed unmatched. CDR3 DNA sequence: TGTGCCAGCAGTTTTACGACAGGGGTAAACATTCAGTACTTC. As protein: CASSFTTGVNIQYF. Filled out from reference TRBV28 and TRBJ2-4, the complete variable domain reads DVKVTQSSRYLVKRTGEKVFLECVQDMDHENMFWYRQDPGLGLRLIYFSYDVKMKEKGDIPEGYSVSREKKERFSLILESASTNQTSMYLCASSFTTGVNIQYFGAGTRLSVL.

This clonotype was observed a few times. The rearrangement uses TRBV10-2 and TRBJ2-2; 8 positions match TRBD1. Looked up from germline, CDR1 is WSHSY and CDR2 is SAAADI. The CDR3 is 14 residues long. V lost 6 bases to trimming and J lost 4 bases; unmatched junction nucleotides: 4. Written as DNA, the CDR3 is TGCGCCAGCAGATGGACAGGGCGCACCGGGGAGCTGTTTTTT. Translation gives CASRWTGRTGELFF.

This clonotype has a handful of counts. The chain employs TRBV25-1 and TRBJ2-1; unclear D gene. The CDR3 is 13 residues long. Trimming cost V 7 bases and J 0 bases, with 7 bases left between them. Looked up from germline, CDR1 is MGHDK and CDR2 is SYGVNS. CDR3 in amino acids: CASTTHSYNEQFF. Written as DNA, the CDR3 is TGTGCCAGCACAACACACTCCTACAATGAGCAGTTCTTC.

There are a few counts of this clonotype. The chain joins TRBV5-5 to TRBJ2-4, with D unclear. Germline-derived CDR1 and CDR2 are SGHKS and YYEKEE (reference sequence). The V end lost 3 bases, the J end lost 12 bases, and 13 bases lay between the germline ends. CDR3 length equals 12 residues. In nucleotides, the CDR3 is TGTGCCAGCAGCTCCCAGCCCGGGCATCAGTACTTC. Encoded protein: CASSSQPGHQYF.

This rearrangement joins TRBV7-6 to TRBJ2-4; TRBD1 is a possible D gene (6 bases). Trimming took off 4 bases at V and 3 bases at J, with 10 bases between the two ends. CDR1 and CDR2 from the germline V gene are SGHVS and FNYEAQ. The CDR3 has 14 amino acids. The CDR3 nucleotides are TGTGCCAGCAGCTCAGGGGAAGGCAAAAACATTCAGTACTTC. This encodes CASSSGEGKNIQYF.